The clone carrying this T cell receptor beta chain has a handful of counts. These data are taken from a study of T-cell memory formation after mild COVID-19. Study summary: Clustering of TCRs was largely donor specific.

Germline V gives CDR1 LNHDA, CDR2 SQIVND (reference sequence). The CDR3 totals 16 residues. V dropped 1 base and J dropped 2; count of bases not matched to a gene: 3. MiXCR was run by TCRdb on the 5' RACE reads, yielding one entry per CDR3 protein. The table includes about 320,000 distinct CDR3 sequences, roughly an eighth detected once. The chain employs TRBV19 and TRBJ2-3, with 10 bases lining up with TRBD2. This TCR was sampled from a man between 18 and 29 years old who had mild COVID-19 (a few samples of this study predate the infection). Cell type and time point are not known. Sequencing was carried out using PBMCs or a T cell subset sorted from them (not recorded which). The CDR3 coding sequence is TGTGCCAGTAGTATAGCTAGCGGGGGATACACAGATACGCAGTATTTT. This gives the protein CASSIASGGYTDTQYF.